Presented here are 31 T cell receptor beta chains from one specimen sequenced in a study of type 1 regulatory T cells (dated by TCRdb to about 2021). Sequencing used an Illumina MiSeq. The public sequencing data were trimmed at Q25 with fastp and processed into clonotypes with MiXCR by TCRdb, which kept only in-frame beta chains. Rows with a matching CDR3 protein are joined into one entry that keeps the most common DNA and genes. The sample has tens of thousands of distinct CDR3 sequences on record, around 20% of them singletons. The ten largest clones capture 8.3% of the sample. Results the study describes overall, beyond this receptor: Tr1 cells showed a more restricted TCR repertoire than non-Tr1 cells, which the study interpreted as alloantigen-induced clonal expansion.

These receptors have no identified antigens. Sequencing was carried out using cultured type 1 regulatory T (Tr1) cells, either the whole culture or a sorted fraction (not recorded which). The cell subset or site tag for this specimen amounts to: type 1 regulatory T cells sorted from the T-allo10 product. These receptors were collected from a human donor in good health.

The sample holds a few counts of this clonotype. V and J are TRBV6-6 and TRBJ1-2; D may be TRBD1 (5 bases). CDR1 MNHNY and CDR2 SVGAGI come from the germline V gene (reference sequence). The CDR3 loop spans 12 amino acids. The V end was cut by 7 bases, the J end by 5 bases, with 11 bases between. The CDR3 region is CASTPGGYGYTF. Written as DNA, the CDR3 is TGTGCCAGCACCCCTGGGGGTTATGGCTACACCTTC.

Ten or more counts support this clonotype. This sequence joins TRBV5-1 and TRBJ1-6; 7 bases line up with TRBD1. This CDR3 is 15 amino acids long. The V segment lost 5 bases and the J segment 11 bases; nucleotides outside the gene matches: 13. Looked up from germline, CDR1 is SGHRS and CDR2 is YFSETQ. CDR3: CASRHADREFTPLHF. CDR3 bases: TGCGCCAGCAGACACGCTGACAGGGAGTTTACACCCCTCCACTTT.

Only a few counts were recorded for this clonotype. The chain combines TRBV7-2 with TRBJ2-5; possible D gene TRBD2, 5 bases. Germline CDR1 and CDR2: SGHTA and FQGNSA. V was trimmed by 5 bases and J by 2 bases, leaving 12 bases between them. CDR3 length: 14 residues. The DNA of the CDR3 is TGTGCCAGCAGCCCGTACCGAGGGCAAGAGACCCAGTACTTC. Translation gives CASSPYRGQETQYF.

This chain uses TRBV7-2 with TRBJ2-7, with TRBD1 identical over 11 bases. With 1 base clipped from V and 6 bases from J, the junction kept 5 bases outside the gene matches. The CDR3 spans 15 residues. Germline V gene data show CDR1 as SGHTA and CDR2 as FQGNSA. In DNA, the CDR3 is TGTGCCAGCAGCTTAGTAGGACAGGGGGCATCCGAGCAGTACTTC. Encoded protein: CASSLVGQGASEQYF.

In this sample, this clonotype turned up a few times. The V gene is TRBV12-3 or TRBV12-4, the J gene TRBJ2-2; 10 positions agree with TRBD1. This CDR3 has 15 amino acids. Trimming at V came to 5 bases and at J to 5 bases, leaving 5 bases not matched to a gene. CDR3 in DNA: TGTGCCAGCAGTCCGGGACAGGGGCGGACCGGGGAGCTGTTTTTT. It codes for CASSPGQGRTGELFF.

This chain connects TRBV12-3 or TRBV12-4 to TRBJ1-2; D remains ambiguous. V shed 7 bases and J shed 1 base, with 13 bases lying between them. The CDR3 length is 14 residues. CDR3 nucleotide sequence: TGTGCCAGCACATTGGACGCTGATAACTATGGCTACACCTTC. Residues: CASTLDADNYGYTF.

V usage is TRBV6-5 and J usage is TRBJ2-2; 10 bases fit TRBD2. CDR1 and CDR2 from the germline V gene are MNHEY and SVGAGI. Trimming took 7 bases from V and 3 from J; bases not matched to a gene: 2. The CDR3 spans 14 residues. The CDR3 loop reads CASIAGGYTGELFF. As DNA, the CDR3 is TGTGCCAGCATAGCGGGAGGCTACACCGGGGAGCTGTTTTTT.

CDR3 region: CASSLSGTSGRAWEQFF. CDR3 in DNA: TGTGCCAGCAGTTTATCTGGGACTAGCGGGAGGGCCTGGGAGCAGTTCTTC. V usage is TRBV28 and J usage is TRBJ2-1, with 16 bases that match TRBD2. Trimming at V came to 1 base and at J to 10 bases, leaving 7 bases not matched to a gene. CDR1 MDHEN and CDR2 SYDVKM come from the germline V gene. The CDR3 has 17 residues.

This clonotype was seen a few times. The chain uses TRBV7-2 and TRBJ2-7; D not certain. Germline values: CDR1 SGHTA, CDR2 FQGNSA. Trimming cost V 4 bases and J 4 bases, with 8 bases left between them. The CDR3 runs to 12 residues. CDR3 protein: CASSSATYEQYF. CDR3 DNA sequence: TGTGCCAGCAGCTCGGCGACTTACGAGCAGTACTTC.

This chain connects TRBV14 to TRBJ2-7; 12 bases agree with TRBD2. Germline CDR1 SGHDN, CDR2 FVKESK. CDR3 length equals 15 residues. J gave up 4 bases and V 0 bases, and 1 base lay outside the gene matches. For the CDR3, the DNA is TGTGCCAGCAGCCAAGAGACTAGCGGGGGATACGAGCAGTACTTC. It is translated as CASSQETSGGYEQYF.

A few counts support this clonotype. The chain joins TRBV7-9 to TRBJ1-6; a possible D gene is TRBD1 (5 bases). Germline V gives CDR1 SEHNR, CDR2 FQNEAQ (reference sequence). V lost 1 base to trimming and J lost 14 bases, with 9 bases between them. The CDR3 sequence is 12 residues long. The CDR3 region is CASSLDRGALHF. The CDR3 coding sequence is TGTGCCAGCAGCTTAGACCGGGGGGCCCTCCACTTT.

This clonotype was recorded many times. The rearrangement joins TRBV10-3 to TRBJ2-5; 12 bases match TRBD2. V shed 0 bases, J shed 4 bases, and the junction held 6 bases outside the gene matches. The V gene's germline CDR1 is ENHRY and CDR2 SYGVKD. This CDR3 has 17 residues. The CDR3 spells CAISESTSGSFGETQYF. In DNA form, the CDR3 reads TGTGCCATCAGTGAGTCGACTAGCGGGAGTTTTGGAGAGACCCAGTACTTC.

Only a few counts were recorded for this clonotype. This chain links TRBV6-5 with TRBJ2-2; possibly TRBD1 for D (5 bases). This CDR3 region has 13 residues. Germline values: CDR1 MNHEY, CDR2 SVGAGI. The germline V and J ends were trimmed by 10 bases and 5 bases, with 14 bases remaining between them. CDR3: CATKSPGTGELFF. The CDR3 DNA reads as TGTGCCACCAAAAGCCCAGGGACCGGGGAGCTGTTTTTT.

The chain recombines TRBV7-2 with TRBJ2-1; maybe TRBD2 (6 bases). V lost 1 base and J 3 bases, leaving 10 bases between the germline ends. The CDR3 is made up of 15 amino acids. Germline loops: CDR1 SGHTA, CDR2 FQGNSA. As DNA, the CDR3 is TGTGCCAGCAGCTTAGACGGGGGAAACTACAATGAGCAGTTCTTC. It translates to CASSLDGGNYNEQFF.

The V call is TRBV12-3 or TRBV12-4, the J call TRBJ2-1; 8 bases are a match to TRBD2. CDR3 length: 15 amino acids. The junction had 8 bases not matched to a gene; V was cut back by 6 bases and J by 4 bases. CDR3 DNA sequence: TGTGCCAGCAGCCCCAGACTAGCGACTTACAATGAGCAGTTCTTC. This codes for CASSPRLATYNEQFF.

The V and J genes are TRBV5-1 and TRBJ2-3, with TRBD2 as a possible D gene (5 bases). The ends were cut back, 4 bases at V and 1 base at J, with 16 bases in the middle. Germline CDR1 and CDR2: SGHRS and YFSETQ. This CDR3 is 16 amino acids long. CDR3 coding DNA: TGCGCCAGCAGCGTAACTAGAGCTCTAGGCACAGATACGCAGTATTTT. This gives the protein CASSVTRALGTDTQYF.

This chain uses TRBV5-1 with TRBJ2-1; D might be TRBD1 (5 bases). Trimming took off 4 bases at V and 5 bases at J, with 16 bases between the two ends. CDR3 length: 15 residues. Germline lookup yields CDR1 SGHRS and CDR2 YFSETQ. CDR3 bases: TGCGCCAGCAGCCCGAATCCAGGGTACAACAATGAGCAGTTCTTC. It encodes CASSPNPGYNNEQFF.

CDR3 sequence (DNA): TGCAGTGCTATCGCTCAAAACTATGGCTACACCTTC. It encodes CSAIAQNYGYTF. The V gene is TRBV20-1, the J gene TRBJ1-2; D not certain. The CDR3 has 12 amino acids. Germline V gives CDR1 DFQATT, CDR2 SNEGSKA (reference sequence). Deletions cut 4 bases from V and 2 bases from J, with 8 bases between.

This chain joins TRBV20-1 and TRBJ1-2; D is undetermined. The CDR3 covers 13 residues. The V end lost 2 bases, the J end lost 0 bases, and 7 bases lay between the germline ends. Germline CDR1 reads DFQATT; CDR2 reads SNEGSKA (reference sequence). The CDR3 loop reads CSARPRTNYGYTF. Here the CDR3 DNA reads TGCAGTGCTAGACCCAGGACTAACTATGGCTACACCTTC.

This clonotype was picked up a small number of times. The rearrangement joins TRBV10-3 to TRBJ2-5; 8 bases agree with TRBD1. V was pared by 3 bases and J by 5 bases, with 5 bases of the junction left unmatched. Per germline, CDR1 ENHRY and CDR2 SYGVKD. The CDR3 is made up of 14 amino acids. The CDR3 coding sequence is TGTGCCATCAGTGACAGGGGGCCGGGGGAGACCCAGTACTTC. Translated, it gives CAISDRGPGETQYF.

In this sample, this clonotype turned up a few times. The genes are TRBV18 and TRBJ2-7, with a weak D call TRBD2 (6 bases). Germline V gene sequence: CDR1 KGHSH, CDR2 LQKENI. V was trimmed by 3 bases and J by 5 bases, leaving 11 bases between them. The CDR3 is 13 amino acids. CDR3 DNA sequence: TGTGCCAGCTCACCCACCTCGGGGGACGAGCAGTACTTC. Protein sequence: CASSPTSGDEQYF.

The chain links TRBV20-1 to TRBJ2-7; no definite D call. The CDR3 extends over 13 amino acids. CDR1 is DFQATT and CDR2 is SNEGSKA in the germline V gene (reference sequence). Trimming left V 5 bases short and J 6 bases short, with 17 bases between. The DNA of the CDR3 is TGCAGTGCTTCAAAGCCTGGATGGGGCGAGCAGTACTTC. Its protein product is CSASKPGWGEQYF.

This clonotype was picked up a small number of times. The chain couples TRBV12-3 or TRBV12-4 to TRBJ2-7; D remains unclear. The ends were cut back, 7 bases at V and 0 bases at J, with 7 bases in the middle. This CDR3 contains 12 residues. The CDR3 loop is CASTRSSYEQYF. CDR3 in DNA: TGTGCCAGCACCAGGAGCTCCTACGAGCAGTACTTC.

The J gene is TRBJ1-2, the V gene TRBV28, with 7 bases lining up with TRBD1. Germline CDR1 MDHEN, CDR2 SYDVKM. CDR3 length: 12 amino acids. The V segment lost 11 bases and the J segment 11 bases; nucleotides outside the gene matches: 14. The CDR3 region has the DNA TGTGCCGGGGAGGACAGGACCAGGGGGTACACCTTC. Translating gives CAGEDRTRGYTF.

The chain carries TRBV20-1 and TRBJ2-1; the match to TRBD2 covers 11 bases. The CDR3 runs 15 residues. J was trimmed by 7 bases and V by 0 bases; bases with no gene match: 5. Germline V gives CDR1 DFQATT, CDR2 SNEGSKA (reference sequence). CDR3 protein: CSARDARTSGNEQFF. The CDR3 DNA is TGCAGTGCTAGAGATGCCCGGACTAGCGGGAATGAGCAGTTCTTC.

V usage is TRBV5-1 and J usage is TRBJ2-2, with D unresolved. CDR1 and CDR2 from the germline V gene are SGHRS and YFSETQ. This CDR3 spans 15 amino acids. V gave up 2 bases and J gave up 2 bases, with 10 bases separating them. This chain's CDR3 is CASSFEQINTGELFF. The CDR3 DNA follows: TGCGCCAGCAGCTTCGAACAGATAAACACCGGGGAGCTGTTTTTT.

This clonotype was seen ten or more times. The chain joins TRBV27 to TRBJ2-1; TRBD2 agrees at 9 bases. The CDR3 runs 14 residues. The J segment lost 4 bases and the V segment lost 6 bases, leaving 4 bases of the junction unmatched. Germline V gives CDR1 MNHEY, CDR2 SMNVEV (reference sequence). The CDR3 sequence is CASRGLAGYNEQFF. The CDR3 DNA follows: TGTGCCAGCAGGGGGCTAGCGGGATACAATGAGCAGTTCTTC.

This clonotype was observed a handful of times. V gene TRBV12-3 or TRBV12-4 combines with J gene TRBJ1-5; maybe TRBD1 (5 bases). Trimming shortened V by 7 bases and J by 2 bases, and 21 bases separated the two germline ends. This CDR3 region has 17 residues. CDR3 sequence: CASTNWQGGTGNQPQHF. CDR3 nucleotide sequence: TGTGCCAGCACCAACTGGCAGGGAGGGACCGGCAATCAGCCCCAGCATTTT.

This chain connects TRBV7-2 to TRBJ2-7, with D perhaps TRBD2 (6 bases). Per germline, CDR1 SGHTA and CDR2 FQGNSA. The CDR3 contains 16 residues. Trimming removed 5 bases from V and 2 bases from J, with 19 bases in between. The CDR3 DNA reads as TGTGCCAGCAGCCCTCAAGTAGGTAGCGGAACCTACGAGCAGTACTTC. It is translated as CASSPQVGSGTYEQYF.

This clonotype was seen more than once but under ten times. The chain employs TRBV5-1 and TRBJ2-1, with D possibly matching TRBD2 (6 bases). V was shortened by 4 bases and J by 4 bases, with 15 bases between the two germline ends. Germline values: CDR1 SGHRS, CDR2 YFSETQ. This CDR3 is 15 amino acids long. CDR3 protein: CASSLAGTAYNEQFF. The CDR3, as DNA: TGCGCCAGCAGCCTGGCCGGGACTGCTTACAATGAGCAGTTCTTC.

The genes are TRBV3-1 and TRBJ2-5; possibly TRBD2 for D (5 bases). The CDR3 is 15 residues long. Deletions cut 0 bases from V and 5 bases from J, with 13 bases between. Per the germline V gene, CDR1 is LGHDT and CDR2 is YNNKEL (reference sequence). CDR3 sequence: CASSQDGLASETQYF. For the CDR3, the DNA is TGTGCCAGCAGCCAAGATGGACTCGCCTCGGAGACCCAGTACTTC.